Below, 13 T cell receptor beta chains from the same sample are listed, as sequenced in a study of identical twins. From the 5' RACE reads, TCRdb called clonotypes with MiXCR, one entry per CDR3 protein. The profile shows around 230,000 distinct CDR3 sequences, about 6.7% of them singletons. These data are also associated with another study on T cells expressing NK-cell markers.

Sequencing input: CD8+ T cells sorted from blood. These receptors were obtained from a woman aged 18-29 years in good health.

The chain is built from TRBV29-1 and TRBJ1-1; possibly TRBD1 for D (6 bases). Trimming stripped 4 bases from V and 6 bases from J, with 15 bases between. Germline V gives CDR1 SQVTM, CDR2 ANQGSEA. This CDR3 is 13 amino acids long. CDR3 DNA sequence: TGCAGCGTTGTTCAAAACAGGGTGCCTGAAGCTTTCTTT. It encodes CSVVQNRVPEAFF.

This clonotype came up a few times. This rearrangement joins TRBV5-5 to TRBJ2-7, with D possibly TRBD2 on 7 matching bases. The ends were cut back, 4 bases at V and 2 bases at J, with 10 bases in the middle. CDR1 SGHKS and CDR2 YYEKEE come from the germline V gene (reference sequence). The CDR3 length is 13 residues. The CDR3 here is CASSRGGTYEQYF. DNA for the CDR3: TGTGCCAGCAGCAGGGGGGGTACCTACGAGCAGTACTTC.

This clonotype was seen more than once but under ten times. The CDR3 nucleotides are TGTGCCAGCATTACGGGGGGGCCCCGTGAGCAGTTCTTC. This encodes CASITGGPREQFF. This chain uses TRBV2 with TRBJ2-1; 8 positions agree with TRBD2. Germline V lookup: CDR1 SNHLY, CDR2 FYNNEI. V lost 7 bases to trimming and J lost 9 bases; unmatched junction nucleotides: 8. The CDR3 has 13 amino acids.

The gene calls are TRBV27 and TRBJ2-1; 7 positions match TRBD1. Germline lookup yields CDR1 MNHEY and CDR2 SMNVEV (reference sequence). There are 14 residues in the CDR3. V shed 4 bases and J 4 bases; nucleotides not matched to a gene: 4. CDR3 nucleotides: TGTGCCAGCAGTTCCTCACAGGGGTACAATGAGCAGTTCTTC. Its protein product is CASSSSQGYNEQFF.

This clonotype has more than one count but fewer than ten. The rearrangement joins TRBV9 to TRBJ2-6; D gene uncertain. Germline V gene data show CDR1 as SGDLS and CDR2 as YYNGEE. The CDR3 sequence is 15 residues long. Trimming shortened V by 3 bases and J by 0 bases, and 7 bases separated the two germline ends. The CDR3 protein is CASSDDNSGANVLTF. The CDR3 DNA reads as TGTGCCAGCAGCGACGACAACTCTGGGGCCAACGTCCTGACTTTC. Using reference TRBV9 and TRBJ2-6 for the parts outside the CDR3, the full variable domain is DSGVTQTPKHLITATGQRVTLRCSPRSGDLSVYWYQQSLDQGLQFLIQYYNGEERAKGNILERFSAQQFPDLHSELNLSSLELGDSALYFCASSDDNSGANVLTFGAGSRLTVL.

By sample share, this clonotype is large (0.1 to 1%). The rearrangement uses TRBV13 and TRBJ2-1; unclear D gene. Deletions cut 5 bases from V and 4 bases from J, with 9 bases between. CDR1 is PRHDT and CDR2 is FYEKMQ in the germline V gene (reference sequence). The CDR3 runs to 13 residues. The CDR3 sequence: CASSPKGYNEQFF. The CDR3 bases are TGTGCCAGCAGCCCAAAAGGGTACAATGAGCAGTTCTTC.

This clonotype was seen at least ten times. The genes are TRBV6-2 or TRBV6-3 and TRBJ1-2; TRBD1 agrees at 7 bases. Germline V gene sequence: CDR1 MNHEY, CDR2 SVGEGT. J was trimmed by 8 bases and V by 2 bases; bases with no gene match: 8. The length of the CDR3 is 14 residues. Here the CDR3 reads CASSYLRQGSGYTF. CDR3 nucleotides: TGTGCCAGCAGTTACCTGCGACAGGGAAGCGGCTACACCTTC.

This clonotype was recorded a few times. This chain connects TRBV7-9 to TRBJ2-7; D is uncertain. Germline V gene data show CDR1 as SEHNR and CDR2 as FQNEAQ (reference sequence). Trimming cost V 5 bases and J 6 bases, with 11 bases left between them. The CDR3 covers 12 residues. CDR3 amino acids: CASSGMKVEQYF. For the CDR3, the DNA is TGTGCCAGCAGCGGGATGAAGGTCGAGCAGTACTTC.

This chain links TRBV7-6 with TRBJ1-4; no definite D call. The germline gives CDR1 SGHVS, CDR2 FNYEAQ. The ends were cut back, 1 base at V and 5 bases at J, with 11 bases in the middle. CDR3 length: 15 residues. CDR3: CASSLDEEANEKLFF. Here the CDR3 DNA reads TGTGCCAGCAGCTTAGATGAGGAAGCCAATGAAAAACTGTTTTTT.

In this sample, this clonotype turned up a few times. The V gene is TRBV12-3 or TRBV12-4, the J gene TRBJ2-7; TRBD2 aligns across 7 bases. V was pared by 5 bases and J by 2 bases, with 12 bases of the junction left unmatched. This CDR3 is built from 16 residues. CDR3 DNA: TGTGCCAGCAGTGGGAATCCGGGACTACCCCCCTACGAGCAGTACTTC. Amino acids: CASSGNPGLPPYEQYF.

In this sample, this clonotype turned up a few times. The CDR3 protein is CATEAGVDTQYF. The DNA of the CDR3 is TGTGCCACCGAAGCGGGAGTAGATACGCAGTATTTT. The gene calls are TRBV12-3 or TRBV12-4 and TRBJ2-3; 8 bases are shared with TRBD2. The J segment lost 5 bases and the V segment lost 10 bases, leaving 5 bases of the junction unmatched. The CDR3 extends over 12 amino acids.

This chain links TRBV7-9 with TRBJ2-7; D may be TRBD2 (6 bases). The V end lost 5 bases, the J end lost 3 bases, and 17 bases lay between the germline ends. The CDR3 spans 15 residues. Germline V CDR1 and CDR2: SEHNR, FQNEAQ (reference sequence). Written as DNA, the CDR3 is TGTGCCAGCAGCCCCCCCTCCGGGAGCTTCTACGAGCAGTACTTC. This codes for CASSPPSGSFYEQYF. Variable domain in full (rest from reference TRBV7-9 and TRBJ2-7): DTGVSQNPRHKITKRGQNVTFRCDPISEHNRLYWYRQTLGQGPEFLTYFQNEAQLEKSRLLSDRFSAERPKGSFSTLEIQRTEQGDSAMYLCASSPPSGSFYEQYFGPGTRLTVT.

This clonotype was seen a handful of times. The V call is TRBV14, the J call TRBJ1-1; tentatively, D is TRBD1 (5 bases). The CDR3 extends over 16 amino acids. The germline V and J ends were trimmed by 4 bases and 0 bases, with 15 bases remaining between them. Germline CDR1 reads SGHDN; CDR2 reads FVKESK. CDR3 protein: CASSRSRRDLNTEAFF. The CDR3 region has the DNA TGTGCCAGCAGCCGTTCACGCCGGGACTTGAACACTGAAGCTTTCTTT.